These 17 T cell receptor beta chains share one sample of origin, sequenced in a study of blood T cell repertoires in COVID-19. The repertoire was sequenced with immunoSEQ multiplex PCR; TCRdb's copy has only in-frame clones and lacks some. This table holds about 160,000 clones, 80% found once. Sequencing was performed on PBMCs or T cells enriched from blood (not recorded which). The receptors here all came from a man in his forties who had recovered from COVID-19.

This chain links TRBV4-2 with TRBJ2-1, with 7 nucleotides matching TRBD1. This CDR3 contains 16 residues. Germline lookup yields CDR1 LGHNA and CDR2 YNFKEQ. The junction had 10 bases not matched to a gene; V was cut back by 1 base and J by 7 bases. The CDR3 is CASSQVRGGSPNEQFF. Here the CDR3 DNA reads TGTGCCAGCAGCCAAGTAAGAGGGGGCTCTCCTAATGAGCAGTTCTTC.

This clone showed up just once. The chain carries TRBV7-2 and TRBJ1-1; 9 positions match TRBD1. V lost 2 bases, J lost 1 base, and 11 bases stayed unmatched. The CDR3 sequence is 18 residues long. CDR1 is SGHTA, CDR2 FQGNSA, per germline. For the CDR3, the DNA is TGTGCCAGCAGCTTAACATCCCAGGGGACAGGGCGGAACACTGAAGCTTTCTTT. Translation: CASSLTSQGTGRNTEAFF.

The rearrangement joins TRBV11-2 to TRBJ1-3; TRBD1 is a possible D gene (6 bases). This CDR3 has 13 amino acids. The V and J ends lost 5 bases and 4 bases respectively, with 9 bases between them. CDR1 and CDR2 (germline): SGHAT, FQNNGV. The CDR3 region is CASSTGIGNTIYF. CDR3 DNA: TGTGCCAGCAGCACAGGGATCGGAAACACCATATATTTT.

The V call is TRBV27, the J call TRBJ1-5; tentatively, D is TRBD1 (5 bases). CDR3 size: 14 residues. V was clipped by 9 bases and J by 2 bases, with 14 bases between them. The germline V gene has CDR1 MNHEY and CDR2 SMNVEV (reference sequence). CDR3 sequence: CASKQGLGNQPQHF. The CDR3 nucleotides are TGTGCCAGTAAGCAGGGTCTCGGCAATCAGCCCCAGCATTTT.

This chain links TRBV30 with TRBJ2-7, with D possibly TRBD2 on 7 matching bases. This CDR3 has 12 amino acids. Trimming left V 5 bases short and J 3 bases short, with 11 bases between. Germline V gene lookup returns CDR1 GTSNPN and CDR2 SVGIG (reference sequence). The CDR3 DNA is TGTGCCTGGGGGGGCGGGGGCTACGAGCAGTACTTC. Protein: CAWGGGGYEQYF.

This clone was recorded only once. The chain couples TRBV9 to TRBJ2-1; D is possibly TRBD1 (5 bases). Trimming cost V 0 bases and J 8 bases, with 12 bases left between them. Germline-derived CDR1 and CDR2 are SGDLS and YYNGEE. The CDR3 runs 14 residues. The CDR3 sequence: CASSVEGLQDEQFF. In DNA form, the CDR3 reads TGTGCCAGCAGCGTAGAAGGGTTACAGGATGAGCAGTTCTTC.

The CDR3 loop is CASSGSRGGNYNEQFF. For the CDR3, the DNA is TGCGCCAGCAGCGGAAGCCGCGGGGGGAACTACAATGAGCAGTTCTTC. The chain has TRBV23-1 and TRBJ2-1, with 8 nucleotides matching TRBD2. TRBV23-1 is marked as an open reading frame, function uncertain. This CDR3 is 16 amino acids long. Germline trimming cut 6 bases from V and 3 bases from J; bases unmatched to any gene: 10.

This chain joins TRBV9 and TRBJ2-2; D is possibly TRBD2 (5 bases). The V end lost 3 bases, the J end lost 2 bases, and 14 bases lay between the germline ends. The germline V gene encodes CDR1 SGDLS and CDR2 YYNGEE. The CDR3 has 16 residues. The CDR3 is CASSAYGKSNTGELFF. The DNA for the CDR3 is TGTGCCAGCAGCGCCTACGGGAAAAGCAACACCGGGGAGCTGTTTTTT.

This clone was detected only a few times. CDR3 nucleotide sequence: TGTGCCAGCAGCTTTACAGGGGGAAAGCAGTTCTTC. It codes for CASSFTGGKQFF. The rearrangement joins TRBV7-9 to TRBJ2-1; 8 positions agree with TRBD1. The V segment lost 3 bases and the J segment 11 bases; nucleotides outside the gene matches: 3. The CDR3 extends over 12 amino acids. Germline CDR1 reads SEHNR; CDR2 reads FQNEAQ (reference sequence).

The V call is TRBV6-5, the J call TRBJ2-2, with D possibly being TRBD1 (7 bases). CDR1 MNHEY and CDR2 SVGAGI come from the germline V gene. The V end was cut by 6 bases, the J end by 8 bases, with 19 bases between. The CDR3 extends over 15 amino acids. This CDR3 reads CASRVLRGTAGELFF. For the CDR3, the DNA is TGTGCCAGCAGGGTTTTACGGGGGACAGCAGGGGAGCTGTTTTTT.

The chain recombines TRBV7-3 with TRBJ1-2, with a tentative D call TRBD1 (5 bases). Germline CDR1 SGHTA, CDR2 FQGTGA. V was cut by 6 bases and J by 4 bases, with 27 bases left in between. The CDR3 spans 18 residues. The CDR3 spells CASSSTPAGQSTLYGYTF. The DNA for the CDR3 is TGTGCCAGCAGTTCAACCCCCGCGGGGCAGAGCACCCTCTATGGCTACACCTTC. Complete variable domain (other parts from reference TRBV7-3 and TRBJ1-2): GAGVSQTPSNKVTEKGKYVELRCDPISGHTALYWYRQSLGQGPEFLIYFQGTGAADDSGLPNDRFFAVRPEGSVSTLKIQRTERGDSAVYLCASSSTPAGQSTLYGYTFGSGTRLTVV.

The chain couples TRBV10-1 to TRBJ1-2, with D unclear. V gave up 0 bases and J gave up 3 bases, with 5 bases separating them. Germline CDR1 is WNHNN and CDR2 is SYGVQD (reference sequence). The CDR3 contains 13 residues. Here the CDR3 reads CASSESRDYGYTF. DNA of the CDR3: TGCGCCAGCAGTGAGTCCCGTGACTATGGCTACACCTTC.

The chain's CDR3 is CASSYGLAGGSGANVLTF. CDR3 DNA: TGTGCCAGCAGTTACGGACTAGCGGGGGGCTCTGGGGCCAACGTCCTGACTTTC. The V and J genes are TRBV6-2 or TRBV6-3 and TRBJ2-6; 14 nucleotides align to TRBD2. J lost 0 bases, V lost 2 bases, and 0 bases had no gene match. This CDR3 contains 18 residues. Looked up from germline, CDR1 is MNHEY and CDR2 is SVGEGT.

The chain combines TRBV5-3 with TRBJ2-7; TRBD1 matches 7 bases. TRBV5-3 has ORF status, its function being uncertain. With 4 bases clipped from V and 0 bases from J, the junction kept 7 bases outside the gene matches. The CDR3 is 15 residues long. The CDR3 DNA reads as TGTGCCAGAAGCCACGGACAGGTCTTCTCCTACGAGCAGTACTTC. Translated: CARSHGQVFSYEQYF.

In its sample, this clone was seen once. The chain uses TRBV10-3 and TRBJ1-1; TRBD1 aligns across 8 bases. This CDR3 has 13 amino acids. The germline CDR1 and CDR2 sequences are ENHRY and SYGVKD. The CDR3 DNA is TGTGTCGCGACAGGGGACTTAAACACTGAAGCTTTCTTT. Translation gives CVATGDLNTEAFF.

As to this clone: Other DNA sequences in the same sample also yield this CDR3. This chain links TRBV13 with TRBJ2-3, with 11 bases matching TRBD1. V was pared by 3 bases and J by 3 bases, with 2 bases of the junction left unmatched. Germline CDR1 reads PRHDT; CDR2 reads FYEKMQ (reference sequence). The CDR3 runs 15 residues. Here the CDR3 DNA reads TGTGCCAGCAGCTTCCGGGACAGGGGGACAGATACGCAGTATTTT. Translating it yields CASSFRDRGTDTQYF. Full variable domain (missing parts from reference TRBV13 and TRBJ2-3): AAGVIQSPRHLIKEKRETATLKCYPIPRHDTVYWYQQGPGQDPQFLISFYEKMQSDKGSIPDRFSAQQFSDYHSELNMSSLELGDSALYFCASSFRDRGTDTQYFGPGTRLTVL.

This chain joins TRBV2 and TRBJ2-3; 7 bases match TRBD2. The length of the CDR3 is 13 residues. Germline CDR1 is SNHLY and CDR2 is FYNNEI. V shed 6 bases, J shed 6 bases, and the junction held 6 bases outside the gene matches. The CDR3 region is CASSPTSPDTQYF. The CDR3 DNA follows: TGTGCCAGCAGCCCGACTAGCCCTGATACGCAGTATTTT.